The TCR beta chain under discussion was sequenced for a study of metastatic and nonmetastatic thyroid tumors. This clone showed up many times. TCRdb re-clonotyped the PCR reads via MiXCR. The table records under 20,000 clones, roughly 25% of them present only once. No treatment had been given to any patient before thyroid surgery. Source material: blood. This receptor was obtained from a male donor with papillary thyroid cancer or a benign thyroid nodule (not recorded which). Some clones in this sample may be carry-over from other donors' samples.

The CDR3 region has the DNA TGTGCCAGCAGTGGGGAGCAGGTGGATCAGCCCCAGCATTTT. Translated, it gives CASSGEQVDQPQHF. V is TRBV2 and J is TRBJ1-5, with no clear D. The CDR3 length is 14 residues. Germline-derived CDR1 and CDR2 are SNHLY and FYNNEI. The V gene lost 4 bases and the J gene lost 5 bases, with 12 bases spanning the gap.